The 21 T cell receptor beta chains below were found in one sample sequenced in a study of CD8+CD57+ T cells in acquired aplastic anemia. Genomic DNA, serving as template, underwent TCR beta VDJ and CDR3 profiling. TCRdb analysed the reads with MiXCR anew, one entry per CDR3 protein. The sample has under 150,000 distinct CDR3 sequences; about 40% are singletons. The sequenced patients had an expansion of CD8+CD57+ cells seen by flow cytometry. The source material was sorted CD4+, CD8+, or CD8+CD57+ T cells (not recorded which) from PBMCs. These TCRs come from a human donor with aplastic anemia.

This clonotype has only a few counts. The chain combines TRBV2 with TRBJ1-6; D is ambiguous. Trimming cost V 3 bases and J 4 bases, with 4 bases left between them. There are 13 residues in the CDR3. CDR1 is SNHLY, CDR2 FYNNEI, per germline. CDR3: CASSEAYNSPLHF. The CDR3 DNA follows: TGTGCCAGCAGTGAGGCATATAATTCACCCCTCCACTTT.

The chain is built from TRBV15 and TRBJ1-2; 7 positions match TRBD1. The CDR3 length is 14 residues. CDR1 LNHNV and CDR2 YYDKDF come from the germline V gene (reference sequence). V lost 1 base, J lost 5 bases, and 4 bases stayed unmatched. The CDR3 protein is CATSRADRAYGYTF. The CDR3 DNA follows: TGTGCCACCAGCAGAGCTGACAGGGCTTATGGCTACACCTTC.

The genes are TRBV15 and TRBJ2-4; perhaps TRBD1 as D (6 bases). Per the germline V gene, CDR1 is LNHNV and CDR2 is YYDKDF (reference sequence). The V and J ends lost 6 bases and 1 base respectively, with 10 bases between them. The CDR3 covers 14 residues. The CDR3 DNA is TGTGCCACCAGGGAGCAGGGGGCCAAAAACATTCAGTACTTC. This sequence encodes CATREQGAKNIQYF. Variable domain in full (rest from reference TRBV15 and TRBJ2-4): DAMVIQNPRYQVTQFGKPVTLSCSQTLNHNVMYWYQQKSSQAPKLLFHYYDKDFNNEADTPDNFQSRRPNTSFCFLDIRSPGLGDTAMYLCATREQGAKNIQYFGAGTRLSVL.

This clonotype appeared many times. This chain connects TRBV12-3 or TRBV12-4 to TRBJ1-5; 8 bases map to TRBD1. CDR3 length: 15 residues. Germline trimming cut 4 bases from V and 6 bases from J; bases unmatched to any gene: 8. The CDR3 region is CASSWDRSKSQPQHF. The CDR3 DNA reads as TGTGCCAGCAGTTGGGACAGGAGTAAGAGTCAGCCCCAGCATTTT.

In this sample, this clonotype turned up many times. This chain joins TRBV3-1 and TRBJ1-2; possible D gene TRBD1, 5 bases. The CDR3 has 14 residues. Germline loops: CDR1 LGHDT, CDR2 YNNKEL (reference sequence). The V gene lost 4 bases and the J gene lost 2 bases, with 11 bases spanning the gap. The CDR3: CASSPQGFNYGYTF. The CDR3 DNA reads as TGTGCCAGCAGCCCCCAGGGATTCAACTATGGCTACACCTTC.

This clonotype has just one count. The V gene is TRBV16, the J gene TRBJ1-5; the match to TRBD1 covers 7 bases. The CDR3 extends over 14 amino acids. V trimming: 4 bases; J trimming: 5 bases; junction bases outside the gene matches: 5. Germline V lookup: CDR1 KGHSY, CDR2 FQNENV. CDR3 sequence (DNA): TGTGCCAGCAGCCTGGACAGGAAGGATCAGCCCCAGCATTTT. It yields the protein CASSLDRKDQPQHF.

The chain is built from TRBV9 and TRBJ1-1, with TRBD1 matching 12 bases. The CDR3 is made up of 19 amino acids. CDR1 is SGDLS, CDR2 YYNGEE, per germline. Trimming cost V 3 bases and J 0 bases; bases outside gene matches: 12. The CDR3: CASSAGTGGLTHMNTEAFF. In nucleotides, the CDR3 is TGTGCCAGCAGCGCCGGGACAGGGGGCCTGACGCATATGAACACTGAAGCTTTCTTT.

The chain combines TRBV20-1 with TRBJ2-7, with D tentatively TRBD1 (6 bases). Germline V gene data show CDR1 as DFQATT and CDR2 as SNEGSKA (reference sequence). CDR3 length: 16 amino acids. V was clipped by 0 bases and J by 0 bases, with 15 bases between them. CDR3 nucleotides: TGCAGTGCTAGAGACAGGGGCCCACTGGGCTCCTACGAGCAGTACTTC. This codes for CSARDRGPLGSYEQYF.

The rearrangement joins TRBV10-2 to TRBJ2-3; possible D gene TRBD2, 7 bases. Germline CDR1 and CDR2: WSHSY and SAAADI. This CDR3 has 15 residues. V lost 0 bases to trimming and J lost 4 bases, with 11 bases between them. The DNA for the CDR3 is TGCGCCAGCAGTGAGTCTTGGGGGGGGCCAGATACGCAGTATTTT. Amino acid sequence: CASSESWGGPDTQYF.

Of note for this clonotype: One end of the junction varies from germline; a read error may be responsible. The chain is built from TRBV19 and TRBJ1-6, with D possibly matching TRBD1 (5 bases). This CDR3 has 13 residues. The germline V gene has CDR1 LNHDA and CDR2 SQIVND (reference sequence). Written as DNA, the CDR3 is TGTGCCAGTACCGGAGGGGCCTTCGGGACCCTCCATTTT. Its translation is CASTGGAFGTLHF.

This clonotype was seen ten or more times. Written as DNA, the CDR3 is TGCAGTGCTAGAGCCCTCGGAAGGGATGAGCAGTTCTTC. It specifies CSARALGRDEQFF. The V call is TRBV20-1, the J call TRBJ2-1; D is unclear. The CDR3 spans 13 residues. CDR1 is DFQATT and CDR2 is SNEGSKA in the germline V gene (reference sequence). V was cut by 1 base and J by 8 bases, with 12 bases left in between.

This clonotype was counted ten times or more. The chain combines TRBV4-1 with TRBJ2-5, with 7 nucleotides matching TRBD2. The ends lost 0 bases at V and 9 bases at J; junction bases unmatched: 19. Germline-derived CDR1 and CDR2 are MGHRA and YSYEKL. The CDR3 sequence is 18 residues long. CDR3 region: CASSQDRSRGGVLGAQYF. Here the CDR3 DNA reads TGCGCCAGCAGCCAAGATCGTTCGCGGGGAGGGGTCCTGGGGGCCCAGTACTTC.

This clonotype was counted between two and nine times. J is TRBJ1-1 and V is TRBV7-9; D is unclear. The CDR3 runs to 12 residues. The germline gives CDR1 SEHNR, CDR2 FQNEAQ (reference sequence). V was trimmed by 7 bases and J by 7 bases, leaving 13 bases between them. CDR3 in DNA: TGTGCCAGCACATCCGGTGGCAATGAAGCTTTCTTT. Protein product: CASTSGGNEAFF.

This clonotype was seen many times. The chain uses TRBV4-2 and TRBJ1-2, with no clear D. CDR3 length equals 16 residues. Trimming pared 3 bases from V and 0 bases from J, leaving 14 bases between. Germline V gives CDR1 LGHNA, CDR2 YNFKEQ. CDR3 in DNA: TGTGCCAGCAGCCATTCCCCGTCTGCTACTAACTATGGCTACACCTTC. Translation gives CASSHSPSATNYGYTF.

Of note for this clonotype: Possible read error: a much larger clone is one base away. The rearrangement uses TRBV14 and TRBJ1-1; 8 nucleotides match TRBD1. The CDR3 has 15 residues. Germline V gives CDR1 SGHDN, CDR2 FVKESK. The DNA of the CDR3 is TGTGCCAGCAGCCAAGAAACTGGACAGGGCAATTCGGCTTCCTTT. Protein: CASSQETGQGNSASF.

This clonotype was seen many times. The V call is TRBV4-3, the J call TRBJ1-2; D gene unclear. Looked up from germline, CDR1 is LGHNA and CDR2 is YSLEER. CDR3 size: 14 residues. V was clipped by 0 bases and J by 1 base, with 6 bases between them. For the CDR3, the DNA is TGCGCCAGCAGCCAAGATATTCTTAACTATGGCTACACCTTC. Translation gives CASSQDILNYGYTF.

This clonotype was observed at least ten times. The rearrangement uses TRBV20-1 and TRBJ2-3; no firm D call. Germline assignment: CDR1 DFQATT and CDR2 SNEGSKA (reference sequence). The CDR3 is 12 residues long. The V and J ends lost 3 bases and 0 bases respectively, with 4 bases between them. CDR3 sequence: CSASDSTDTQYF. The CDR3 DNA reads TGCAGTGCTAGCGACAGCACAGATACGCAGTATTTT.

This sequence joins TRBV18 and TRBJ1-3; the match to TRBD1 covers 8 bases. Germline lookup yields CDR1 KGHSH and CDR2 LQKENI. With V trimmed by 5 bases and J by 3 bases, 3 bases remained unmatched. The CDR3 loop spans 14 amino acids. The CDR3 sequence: CASSVTGDGNTIYF. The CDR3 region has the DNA TGTGCCAGCTCAGTGACAGGGGATGGAAACACCATATATTTT.

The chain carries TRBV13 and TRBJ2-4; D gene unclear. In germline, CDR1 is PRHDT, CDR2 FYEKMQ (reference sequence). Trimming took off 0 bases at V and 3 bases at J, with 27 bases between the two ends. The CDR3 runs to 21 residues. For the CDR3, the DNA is TGTGCCAGCAGCTTAGGTCACGTGGACCGGAGAGAAGGGCGAGTCAAAAACATTCAGTACTTC. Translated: CASSLGHVDRREGRVKNIQYF.

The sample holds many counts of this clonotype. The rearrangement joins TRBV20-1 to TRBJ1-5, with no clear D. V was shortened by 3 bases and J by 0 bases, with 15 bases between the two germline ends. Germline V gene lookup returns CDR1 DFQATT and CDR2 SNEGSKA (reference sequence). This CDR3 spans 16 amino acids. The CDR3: CSASIGQPYSNQPQHF. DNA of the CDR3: TGCAGTGCTAGTATCGGCCAGCCTTATAGCAATCAGCCCCAGCATTTT.

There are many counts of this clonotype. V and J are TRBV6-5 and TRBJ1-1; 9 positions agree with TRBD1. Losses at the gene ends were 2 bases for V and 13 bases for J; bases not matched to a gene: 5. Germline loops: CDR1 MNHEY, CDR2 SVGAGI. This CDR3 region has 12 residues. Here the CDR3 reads CASSYGGQGLFF. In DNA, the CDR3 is TGTGCCAGCAGTTACGGGGGACAGGGTCTTTTCTTT.